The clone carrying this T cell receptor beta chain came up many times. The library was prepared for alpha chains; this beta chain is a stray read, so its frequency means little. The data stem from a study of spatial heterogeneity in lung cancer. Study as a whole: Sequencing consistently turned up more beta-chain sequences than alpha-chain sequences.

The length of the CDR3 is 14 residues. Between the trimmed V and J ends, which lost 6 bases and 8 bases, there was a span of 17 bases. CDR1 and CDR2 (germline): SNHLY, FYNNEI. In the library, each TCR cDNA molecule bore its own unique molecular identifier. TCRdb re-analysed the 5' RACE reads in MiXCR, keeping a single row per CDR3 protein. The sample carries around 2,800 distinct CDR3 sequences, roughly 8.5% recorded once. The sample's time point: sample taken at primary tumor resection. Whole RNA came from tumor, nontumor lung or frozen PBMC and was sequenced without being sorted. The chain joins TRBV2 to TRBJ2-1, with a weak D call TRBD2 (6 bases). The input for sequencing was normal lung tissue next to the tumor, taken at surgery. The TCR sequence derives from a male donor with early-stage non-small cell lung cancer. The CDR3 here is CASRVRLEEDEQFF. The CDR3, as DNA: TGTGCCAGCAGGGTGAGACTAGAGGAGGATGAGCAGTTCTTC.